This T cell receptor beta chain is from a study of OX40 agonist ivuxolimab in advanced cancers. Study in general: The study treated patients with ivuxolimab, an agonistic anti-OX40 (CD134) antibody. The study's findings and limits: At 0.1 to 3.0 mg/kg and by week 6, CD4+ and CD8+ T cells in the blood had expanded clonally. No antigen was identified for the clonally expanded peripheral T cells.

The CDR3 totals 12 residues. The V end lost 5 bases, the J end lost 4 bases, and 6 bases lay between the germline ends. CDR1 is MDHEN, CDR2 SYDVKM, per germline. A note on this clone: The target antigen is unknown.

Profiling relied on immunoSEQ multiplex PCR, and the TCRdb table lists in-frame clones only, not all of them. The sample records 15,000 to 20,000 clones, about 83% being singletons. The genes are TRBV28 and TRBJ1-5, with D uncertain. The origin of this receptor is an adult with an advanced solid tumor such as melanoma, head and neck, liver or kidney cancer. Here the sequenced sample was CD4+ or CD8+ T cells sorted from blood, taken in a trial of the OX40 agonist ivuxolimab. The CDR3 bases are TGTGCCAGCAGTCCCAATAATCAGCCCCAGCATTTT. Translating gives CASSPNNQPQHF.